Shown below are 18 T cell receptor beta chains from a single sample sequenced in a study of response to subunit inactivated influenza vaccine. MiXCR was run by TCRdb on the RT-PCR reads, yielding one entry per CDR3 protein. The table includes a few hundred thousand distinct CDR3 sequences, about 15% detected once. The source was PBMCs from blood, collected approximately 12 days after vaccination. The receptors originated from a man aged 45 to 65 who received an inactivated influenza vaccine.

This clonotype was seen a handful of times. The CDR3 protein is CASSSGLAGVHEQYF. The CDR3 nucleotides read TGTGCCAGCAGTTCCGGGCTAGCGGGGGTACACGAGCAGTACTTC. The J gene is TRBJ2-7, the V gene TRBV12-3 or TRBV12-4; 10 nucleotides line up with TRBD2. Trimming removed 4 bases from V and 5 bases from J; junction bases left unmatched: 8. The CDR3 spans 15 residues.

V usage is TRBV7-9 and J usage is TRBJ1-6, with TRBD1 as a possible D gene (5 bases). Trimming left V 4 bases short and J 13 bases short, with 17 bases between. This CDR3 is 14 amino acids long. The germline V gene encodes CDR1 SEHNR and CDR2 FQNEAQ (reference sequence). CDR3 in DNA: TGTGCCAGCAGCTCCTCCGGGACCCCTTTCCCCCTCCACTTT. It specifies CASSSSGTPFPLHF. Drawing the rest from reference TRBV7-9 and TRBJ1-6, the complete variable domain is DTGVSQNPRHKITKRGQNVTFRCDPISEHNRLYWYRQTLGQGPEFLTYFQNEAQLEKSRLLSDRFSAERPKGSFSTLEIQRTEQGDSAMYLCASSSSGTPFPLHFGNGTRLTVT.

The chain links TRBV18 to TRBJ2-6; a possible D gene is TRBD2 (5 bases). Trimming left V 0 bases short and J 4 bases short, with 10 bases between. Germline V CDR1 and CDR2: KGHSH, LQKENI. The CDR3 covers 16 residues. The CDR3 DNA reads as TGTGCCAGCTCACCACCGAACGGGGTGGGGGCCAACGTCCTGACTTTC. It codes for CASSPPNGVGANVLTF.

The rearrangement uses TRBV5-1 and TRBJ1-4, with 9 bases fitting TRBD1. The CDR3 runs to 16 residues. Germline loops: CDR1 SGHRS, CDR2 YFSETQ. V lost 0 bases, J lost 6 bases, and 6 bases stayed unmatched. This chain's CDR3 is CASSLVQGALDEKLFF. DNA of the CDR3: TGCGCCAGCAGCTTGGTACAGGGGGCTTTGGATGAAAAACTGTTTTTT. The full variable domain, in which reference TRBV5-1 and TRBJ1-4 provide the parts outside the CDR3, is KAGVTQTPRYLIKTRGQQVTLSCSPISGHRSVSWYQQTPGQGLQFLFEYFSETQRNKGNFPGRFSGRQFSNSRSEMNVSTLELGDSALYLCASSLVQGALDEKLFFGSGTQLSVL.

The chain is built from TRBV3-1 and TRBJ2-7; D may be TRBD2 (6 bases). The CDR3 has 14 residues. Germline assignment: CDR1 LGHDT and CDR2 YNNKEL (reference sequence). Trimming took off 1 base at V and 9 bases at J, with 16 bases between the two ends. CDR3 nucleotide sequence: TGTGCCAGCAGCCAAGTCTCTTCGGGGGTTGGGCAGTACTTC. Translation: CASSQVSSGVGQYF.

DNA of the CDR3: TGCGCCAGCAGCCTGACTGGAGGGGGAGCCTACGAGCAGTACTTC. Its protein is CASSLTGGGAYEQYF. The V gene is TRBV5-1, the J gene TRBJ2-7; D may be TRBD1 or TRBD2 (6 bases each). V was pared by 4 bases and J by 2 bases, with 16 bases between. Germline CDR1 and CDR2: SGHRS and YFSETQ. CDR3 size: 15 residues.

This clonotype was picked up a small number of times. The chain joins TRBV18 to TRBJ2-1, with a possible D match to TRBD2 (5 bases). With 2 bases removed from V and 13 bases from J, the gap between germline ends came to 15 bases. CDR1 and CDR2 (germline): KGHSH, LQKENI. CDR3 length: 13 amino acids. The CDR3 coding sequence is TGTGCCAGCTCACCAGGTCCCCAGCGGTCACAGTTCTTC. Its translation is CASSPGPQRSQFF.

This clonotype was seen a handful of times. The chain employs TRBV5-6 and TRBJ2-7; possibly TRBD1 for D (6 bases). Deletions cut 4 bases from V and 4 bases from J, with 12 bases between. This CDR3 has 13 amino acids. Germline values: CDR1 SGHDT, CDR2 YYEEEE. CDR3 sequence: CASSRGQKYEQYF. CDR3 nucleotides: TGTGCCAGCAGCCGTGGACAGAAGTACGAGCAGTACTTC.

This clonotype was detected a few times. The rearrangement links TRBV20-1 to TRBJ1-2; D not resolved. Trimming stripped 5 bases from V and 4 bases from J, with 14 bases between. CDR3 length equals 13 residues. Germline assignment: CDR1 DFQATT and CDR2 SNEGSKA (reference sequence). CDR3 loop: CSASDGPLYGYTF. The CDR3 coding sequence is TGCAGTGCTTCGGACGGACCCCTCTATGGCTACACCTTC.

This clonotype has just a few counts. The chain carries TRBV9 and TRBJ2-7; 9 bases match TRBD1. CDR3 length: 17 amino acids. Germline assignment: CDR1 SGDLS and CDR2 YYNGEE. The V and J ends lost 0 bases and 1 base, in that order; junction bases with no gene match: 8. CDR3 amino acids: CASSVEVSGTGSYEQYF. In nucleotides, the CDR3 is TGTGCCAGCAGCGTAGAGGTTTCCGGGACAGGGTCCTACGAGCAGTACTTC.

V and J are TRBV7-3 and TRBJ2-2; 10 nucleotides align to TRBD1. J lost 5 bases, V lost 6 bases, and 6 bases had no gene match. The V gene's germline CDR1 is SGHTA and CDR2 FQGTGA. CDR3 size: 15 residues. The CDR3 loop reads CASRPGQGMTGELFF. The CDR3 region has the DNA TGTGCCAGCAGGCCGGGACAGGGGATGACCGGGGAGCTGTTTTTT.

This clonotype was seen at least ten times. The rearrangement uses TRBV28 and TRBJ1-5, with D possibly matching TRBD1 (5 bases). Germline CDR1 and CDR2: MDHEN and SYDVKM. The CDR3 is made up of 14 amino acids. Deletions cut 2 bases from V and 9 bases from J, with 14 bases between. CDR3: CASSLIPGGRPQHF. DNA of the CDR3: TGTGCCAGCAGTTTAATCCCCGGGGGGAGGCCCCAGCATTTT. The full variable domain, rest sourced from reference TRBV28 and TRBJ1-5, is DVKVTQSSRYLVKRTGEKVFLECVQDMDHENMFWYRQDPGLGLRLIYFSYDVKMKEKGDIPEGYSVSREKKERFSLILESASTNQTSMYLCASSLIPGGRPQHFGDGTRLSIL.

This clonotype was detected only a few times. The V gene is TRBV5-1, the J gene TRBJ2-1; 8 bases map to TRBD1. The germline CDR1 and CDR2 sequences are SGHRS and YFSETQ. V lost 1 base and J lost 6; bases outside the gene matches: 12. This CDR3 is built from 17 residues. CDR3 bases: TGCGCCAGCAGCTTGTTTTCAATAGGACAGGGAACCAATGAGCAGTTCTTC. Protein sequence: CASSLFSIGQGTNEQFF. The full variable domain, in which reference TRBV5-1 and TRBJ2-1 provide the parts outside the CDR3, is KAGVTQTPRYLIKTRGQQVTLSCSPISGHRSVSWYQQTPGQGLQFLFEYFSETQRNKGNFPGRFSGRQFSNSRSEMNVSTLELGDSALYLCASSLFSIGQGTNEQFFGPGTRLTVL.

This clonotype was observed a handful of times. This rearrangement joins TRBV7-2 to TRBJ2-3; 10 nucleotides line up with TRBD2. With V trimmed by 5 bases and J by 3 bases, 5 bases remained unmatched. Germline values: CDR1 SGHTA, CDR2 FQGNSA. CDR3 length: 15 amino acids. The CDR3 nucleotides read TGTGCCAGCAGCCCAGCGGGGGGGCCAACAGATACGCAGTATTTT. Translating it yields CASSPAGGPTDTQYF.

This clonotype was seen many times. The chain recombines TRBV28 with TRBJ1-6, with 7 bases lining up with TRBD1. CDR3 length: 13 amino acids. CDR1 and CDR2 (germline): MDHEN, SYDVKM. J lost 7 bases, V lost 7 bases, and 4 bases had no gene match. This CDR3 reads CASIRQGNSPLHF. DNA for the CDR3: TGTGCCAGCATACGACAGGGCAATTCACCCCTCCACTTT. The entire variable domain, with the rest obtained from reference TRBV28 and TRBJ1-6, is as follows: DVKVTQSSRYLVKRTGEKVFLECVQDMDHENMFWYRQDPGLGLRLIYFSYDVKMKEKGDIPEGYSVSREKKERFSLILESASTNQTSMYLCASIRQGNSPLHFGNGTRLTVT.

This clonotype has only a few counts. The chain joins TRBV6-2 or TRBV6-3 to TRBJ2-1; 14 bases agree with TRBD2. The CDR3 consists of 18 residues. Germline CDR1 and CDR2: MNHEY and SVGEGT. The junction had 15 bases not matched to a gene; V was cut back by 5 bases and J by 9 bases. The CDR3 sequence: CASSLRGTSGGRFGEQFF. The CDR3 DNA follows: TGTGCCAGCAGTCTACGTGGGACTAGCGGGGGAAGGTTCGGTGAGCAGTTCTTC.

The chain employs TRBV7-9 and TRBJ2-1, with D possibly being TRBD2 (6 bases). Looked up from germline, CDR1 is SEHNR and CDR2 is FQNEAQ (reference sequence). V was cut by 1 base and J by 2 bases, with 12 bases left in between. The CDR3 has 16 amino acids. The CDR3 here is CASSLVGRRTYNEQFF. The CDR3, as DNA: TGTGCCAGCAGCTTAGTCGGGAGAAGGACCTACAATGAGCAGTTCTTC.

V gene TRBV14 combines with J gene TRBJ2-1; TRBD2 matches at 9 bases. The ends lost 3 bases at V and 3 bases at J; junction bases unmatched: 6. The CDR3 is made up of 16 amino acids. Per germline, CDR1 SGHDN and CDR2 FVKESK. CDR3: CASSHDRLAVYNEQFF. The CDR3 DNA is TGTGCCAGCAGCCACGACCGACTAGCGGTCTACAATGAGCAGTTCTTC. Variable domain in full (rest from reference TRBV14 and TRBJ2-1): EAGVTQFPSHSVIEKGQTVTLRCDPISGHDNLYWYRRVMGKEIKFLLHFVKESKQDESGMPNNRFLAERTGGTYSTLKVQPAELEDSGVYFCASSHDRLAVYNEQFFGPGTRLTVL.